These 27 T cell receptor beta chains came from one sample sequenced in a study of T cell responses to AZD1222 COVID-19 vaccine. The table came from immunoSEQ multiplex PCR; TCRdb's copy has only in-frame clones and leaves some out. The table records about 150,000 clones, around 83% of them present only once. Source: peripheral blood, taken 28 days after the second AZD1222 dose. The receptors come from an adult who received the AZD1222 COVID-19 vaccine.

DNA of the CDR3: TGTGCCACCAGCAGAGATGTGACTAGCCCGTATTTT. It encodes CATSRDVTSPYF. The rearrangement joins TRBV15 to TRBJ2-3; TRBD2 matches at 7 bases. The CDR3 is 12 residues long. The germline V gene has CDR1 LNHNV and CDR2 YYDKDF (reference sequence). Trimming took 0 bases from V and 14 from J; bases not matched to a gene: 5.

This rearrangement joins TRBV12-3 or TRBV12-4 to TRBJ1-4, with D perhaps TRBD1 (5 bases). This CDR3 spans 13 amino acids. Trimming removed 3 bases from V and 8 bases from J, with 10 bases in between. The CDR3: CASSFGEGEKLFF. The CDR3 DNA sequence: TGTGCCAGCAGTTTCGGGGAGGGGGAAAAACTGTTTTTT.

V and J are TRBV18 and TRBJ2-3, with 10 bases fitting TRBD2. Germline CDR1 and CDR2: KGHSH and LQKENI. The ends lost 1 base at V and 1 base at J; junction bases unmatched: 2. This CDR3 contains 16 residues. DNA for the CDR3: TGTGCCAGCTCACCACTGAGCGGGAGGGGCACAGATACGCAGTATTTT. Translation: CASSPLSGRGTDTQYF.

This rearrangement joins TRBV5-1 to TRBJ2-2; D not certain. In germline, CDR1 is SGHRS, CDR2 YFSETQ. This CDR3 is 15 amino acids long. Trimming removed 8 bases at V and 0 bases at J, with 14 bases between. The CDR3 sequence: CASLLGGANTGELFF. The CDR3 coding sequence is TGCGCCAGTTTATTAGGTGGGGCGAACACCGGGGAGCTGTTTTTT.

As to this clone: At the DNA level, this CDR3 is encoded by other sequences in the same sample as well. The chain uses TRBV4-1 and TRBJ2-2; unclear D gene. The germline V gene encodes CDR1 MGHRA and CDR2 YSYEKL. This CDR3 is built from 14 residues. Between the trimmed V and J ends, which lost 4 bases and 5 bases, there was a span of 11 bases. The CDR3 nucleotides are TGCGCCAGCAGCCGGGAAGGGAATACCGGGGAGCTGTTTTTT. Translation: CASSREGNTGELFF.

This chain connects TRBV27 to TRBJ2-7, with D unclear. The CDR3 has 12 amino acids. Trimming shortened V by 8 bases and J by 0 bases, and 8 bases separated the two germline ends. Germline V gives CDR1 MNHEY, CDR2 SMNVEV (reference sequence). CDR3 coding DNA: TGTGCCAGCTGGCGTACCTCCTACGAGCAGTACTTC. Encoded protein: CASWRTSYEQYF.

This clone was counted a few times. The chain carries TRBV6-5 and TRBJ1-5; tentative D call: TRBD1 (6 bases). V lost 6 bases and J lost 0, with 12 bases in between. The CDR3 length is 15 residues. Germline-derived CDR1 and CDR2 are MNHEY and SVGAGI. The CDR3 spells CASRRDTHSNQPQHF. Here the CDR3 DNA reads TGTGCCAGCAGACGGGACACTCATAGCAATCAGCCCCAGCATTTT.

This chain connects TRBV5-4 to TRBJ2-2; D not resolved. The CDR3 spans 16 residues. V was pared by 2 bases and J by 4 bases, with 15 bases between. Germline assignment: CDR1 SGHNT and CDR2 YYREEE (reference sequence). The CDR3 is CASSFGGTSTTGELFF. In nucleotides, the CDR3 is TGTGCCAGCAGCTTCGGTGGCACATCGACCACCGGGGAGCTGTTTTTT.

The chain uses TRBV6-4 and TRBJ1-2; TRBD1 matches 8 bases. This CDR3 is built from 13 residues. The V gene end was trimmed by 4 bases and the J gene end by 8 bases; junction bases not matched to a gene: 6. Germline lookup yields CDR1 MRHNA and CDR2 SNTAGT. The CDR3 reads CASSAWTGSGYTF. CDR3 coding DNA: TGTGCCAGCAGTGCCTGGACAGGGAGCGGCTACACCTTC.

V usage is TRBV28 and J usage is TRBJ1-2, with D possibly matching TRBD1 (5 bases). The ends were cut back, 8 bases at V and 5 bases at J, with 12 bases in the middle. Germline loops: CDR1 MDHEN, CDR2 SYDVKM. The CDR3 has 12 residues. CDR3 protein: CASRGGYYGYTF. The CDR3 region has the DNA TGTGCCAGCCGGGGGGGGTATTATGGCTACACCTTC.

CDR3 sequence (DNA): TGTGCCAGCAGTGAATGGATAGACAGGGGGCAGAGCACAGATACGCAGTATTTT. Translation gives CASSEWIDRGQSTDTQYF. This chain links TRBV6-1 with TRBJ2-3; the match to TRBD1 covers 10 bases. The CDR3 contains 18 residues. V shed 2 bases and J 0 bases; nucleotides not matched to a gene: 8. CDR1 is MNHNS and CDR2 is SASEGT in the germline V gene.

This clone showed up just a few times. The V call is TRBV5-6, the J call TRBJ1-4; TRBD1 matches 9 bases. Trimming cost V 3 bases and J 6 bases; bases outside gene matches: 3. Germline V lookup: CDR1 SGHDT, CDR2 YYEEEE. There are 14 residues in the CDR3. The CDR3: CASSWWTGDEKLFF. In DNA form, the CDR3 reads TGTGCCAGCAGCTGGTGGACAGGGGATGAAAAACTGTTTTTT.

This chain uses TRBV1 with TRBJ2-1; the table's D call, TRBD2, was not checked against the DNA. TRBV1 is recorded as a pseudogene. CDR3 length: 17 amino acids. DNA of the CDR3: TGCACCAGCAGCCAATCGGCCCAGGAGGGCGGGAACAATGAGCAGTTCTTC. Translated: CTSSQSAQEGGNNEQFF.

This clone showed up just a few times. CDR3 amino acids: CASSPTAGAGLEETQYF. For the CDR3, the DNA is TGTGCCAGCAGCCCCACGGCGGGCGCGGGATTGGAAGAGACCCAGTACTTC. The gene calls are TRBV7-8 and TRBJ2-5; TRBD2 might be the D (6 bases). In germline, CDR1 is SGHVS, CDR2 FQNEAQ. The ends were cut back, 5 bases at V and 3 bases at J, with 22 bases in the middle. The CDR3 runs to 17 residues.

The rearrangement links TRBV6-4 to TRBJ1-1; perhaps TRBD1 as D (6 bases). This CDR3 comprises 14 residues. Trimming removed 4 bases at V and 1 base at J, with 10 bases between. Germline lookup yields CDR1 MRHNA and CDR2 SNTAGT. The CDR3 DNA reads as TGTGCCAGCAGTGTAGGACAGTCGAACACTGAAGCTTTCTTT. It yields the protein CASSVGQSNTEAFF.

This clone was seen just once. The rearrangement joins TRBV2 to TRBJ2-7, with 10 nucleotides matching TRBD1. The CDR3 is 12 residues long. The junction had 7 bases not matched to a gene; V was cut back by 11 bases and J by 6 bases. Germline-derived CDR1 and CDR2 are SNHLY and FYNNEI. The CDR3 here is CASRDRGPEQYF. The CDR3 coding sequence is TGTGCCTCCCGGGACAGGGGACCCGAGCAGTACTTC. Looking up the rest from reference TRBV2 and TRBJ2-7 gives the full variable domain: EPEVTQTPSHQVTQMGQEVILRCVPISNHLYFYWYRQILGQKVEFLVSFYNNEISEKSEIFDDQFSVERPDGSNFTLKIRSTKLEDSAMYFCASRDRGPEQYFGPGTRLTVT.

The table lists this clone with a count of one. This sequence joins TRBV27 and TRBJ2-7; the match to TRBD2 covers 8 bases. V was pared by 5 bases and J by 3 bases, with 9 bases of the junction left unmatched. Germline CDR1 is MNHEY and CDR2 is SMNVEV (reference sequence). The CDR3 spans 15 residues. CDR3 in DNA: TGTGCCAGCAGTCCCTCTACCAGCGGGAGCTACGAGCAGTACTTC. Protein sequence: CASSPSTSGSYEQYF.

In this sample, this clone turned up a few times. J is TRBJ2-2 and V is TRBV5-1, with TRBD1 identical over 8 bases. Germline V CDR1 and CDR2: SGHRS, YFSETQ. The V gene end was trimmed by 2 bases and the J gene end by 0 bases; junction bases not matched to a gene: 9. The CDR3 is 18 residues long. The CDR3, as DNA: TGCGCCAGCAGCTTCTCAGGGGGCATGAGTTCGAACACCGGGGAGCTGTTTTTT. Amino acids: CASSFSGGMSSNTGELFF.

This chain links TRBV4-1 with TRBJ1-4; TRBD1 matches at 8 bases. This CDR3 spans 19 amino acids. The ends lost 2 bases at V and 7 bases at J; junction bases unmatched: 18. Germline V gives CDR1 MGHRA, CDR2 YSYEKL. CDR3 nucleotides: TGCGCCAGCAGCCAATCTAATTTCCTCCAACAGGGGGAGGGTGAAAAACTGTTTTTT. Residues: CASSQSNFLQQGEGEKLFF.

The count of this clone is one. The chain couples TRBV28 to TRBJ2-7; TRBD2 might be the D (6 bases). Per the germline V gene, CDR1 is MDHEN and CDR2 is SYDVKM. V lost 6 bases and J 7 bases, leaving 19 bases between the germline ends. This CDR3 is 14 amino acids long. For the CDR3, the DNA is TGTGCCAGCAGCCTAGGGACCGGGGGAGGTGAGCAGTACTTC. This encodes CASSLGTGGGEQYF.

The chain joins TRBV4-2 to TRBJ2-1; D ambiguous. CDR1 LGHNA and CDR2 YNFKEQ come from the germline V gene. CDR3 length: 15 amino acids. Trimming cost V 3 bases and J 4 bases, with 13 bases left between them. Here the CDR3 DNA reads TGTGCCAGCAGCCATCCTGGGATGGGGTACAATGAGCAGTTCTTC. Translating gives CASSHPGMGYNEQFF.

This clone has more than one count but fewer than ten. V gene TRBV7-6 combines with J gene TRBJ1-1, with TRBD1 identical over 12 bases. V was pared by 5 bases and J by 4 bases, with 5 bases of the junction left unmatched. The CDR3 runs to 15 residues. CDR1 SGHVS and CDR2 FNYEAQ come from the germline V gene. The CDR3 spells CASSLLGQGATEAFF. CDR3 bases: TGTGCCAGCAGCCTGCTGGGACAGGGGGCCACTGAAGCTTTCTTT.

This clone was picked up one time. This chain connects TRBV2 to TRBJ1-1, with 10 bases fitting TRBD1. Unmatched junction bases numbered 5, after V lost 6 bases and J lost 4 bases. The CDR3 sequence is 14 residues long. Looked up from germline, CDR1 is SNHLY and CDR2 is FYNNEI. DNA of the CDR3: TGTGCCAGCAGACTCCGGGACAGGGGCACTGAAGCTTTCTTT. Translation gives CASRLRDRGTEAFF.

This clone was recorded a few times. The chain recombines TRBV19 with TRBJ2-1; unclear D gene. This CDR3 has 12 residues. Germline V gene lookup returns CDR1 LNHDA and CDR2 SQIVND (reference sequence). Deletions cut 5 bases from V and 10 bases from J, with 12 bases between. The CDR3 here is CASSELTREQFF. CDR3 coding DNA: TGTGCCAGTAGTGAACTGACCAGGGAGCAGTTCTTC.

The V gene is TRBV9, the J gene TRBJ2-3; 8 bases map to TRBD1. CDR3 length: 15 residues. The V and J ends lost 4 bases and 2 bases, in that order; junction bases with no gene match: 6. The germline gives CDR1 SGDLS, CDR2 YYNGEE. The CDR3 DNA sequence: TGTGCCAGCAGCTCTCGACAGGGGCCCACAGATACGCAGTATTTT. This sequence encodes CASSSRQGPTDTQYF. Drawing the rest from reference TRBV9 and TRBJ2-3, the complete variable domain is DSGVTQTPKHLITATGQRVTLRCSPRSGDLSVYWYQQSLDQGLQFLIQYYNGEERAKGNILERFSAQQFPDLHSELNLSSLELGDSALYFCASSSRQGPTDTQYFGPGTRLTVL.

The chain carries TRBV4-2 and TRBJ1-2; D not certain. V was pared by 0 bases and J by 6 bases, with 14 bases between. Germline assignment: CDR1 LGHNA and CDR2 YNFKEQ. CDR3 length: 15 residues. CDR3 nucleotide sequence: TGTGCCAGCAGCCAAGATCTGGGAACAATTCATGGCTACACCTTC. Translated: CASSQDLGTIHGYTF.

This sequence joins TRBV3-1 (or the pseudogene TRBV3-2) and TRBJ1-6, with 10 nucleotides matching TRBD1. The CDR3 runs to 15 residues. Germline CDR1 and CDR2: LGHDT and YNNKEL (reference sequence). The trim removed 3 bases at V and 10 bases at J, leaving 6 bases unmatched. CDR3 sequence (DNA): TGTGCCAGCAGCCATCGGGACAGGGGAATCTCACCCCTCCACTTT. Protein sequence: CASSHRDRGISPLHF.